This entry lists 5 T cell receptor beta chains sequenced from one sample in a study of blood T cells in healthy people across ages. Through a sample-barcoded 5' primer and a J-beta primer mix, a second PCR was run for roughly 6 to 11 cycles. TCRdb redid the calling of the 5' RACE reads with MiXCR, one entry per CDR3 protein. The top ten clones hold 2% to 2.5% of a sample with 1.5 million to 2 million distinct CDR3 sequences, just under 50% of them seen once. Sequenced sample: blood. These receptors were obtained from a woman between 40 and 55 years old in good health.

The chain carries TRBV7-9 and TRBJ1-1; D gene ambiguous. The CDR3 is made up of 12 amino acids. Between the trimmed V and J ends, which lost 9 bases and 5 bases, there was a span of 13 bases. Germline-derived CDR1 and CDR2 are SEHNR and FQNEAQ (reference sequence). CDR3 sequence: CASVGPNTEAFF. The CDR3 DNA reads TGTGCCAGTGTTGGGCCGAATACTGAAGCTTTCTTT.

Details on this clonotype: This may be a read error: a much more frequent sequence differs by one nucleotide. The CDR3 loop is CASSYHETYEQYF. The CDR3, as DNA: TGTGCCAGCAGTTACCACGAAACCTACGAGCAGTACTTC. This sequence joins TRBV27 and TRBJ2-7; D gene uncertain. The CDR3 is 13 amino acids. V shed 4 bases and J shed 2 bases, with 9 bases lying between them. CDR1 is MNHEY and CDR2 is SMNVEV in the germline V gene (reference sequence).

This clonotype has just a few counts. CDR3 nucleotides: TGCGCCAGCAGCTGGCAGGGACTAGCGGGCGCCCTCGTTGCTGAGCAGTTCTTC. This encodes CASSWQGLAGALVAEQFF. V is TRBV5-1 and J is TRBJ2-1, with 12 bases lining up with TRBD2. CDR3 length: 18 residues. Germline loops: CDR1 SGHRS, CDR2 YFSETQ. The junction had 16 bases not matched to a gene; V was cut back by 3 bases and J by 9 bases.

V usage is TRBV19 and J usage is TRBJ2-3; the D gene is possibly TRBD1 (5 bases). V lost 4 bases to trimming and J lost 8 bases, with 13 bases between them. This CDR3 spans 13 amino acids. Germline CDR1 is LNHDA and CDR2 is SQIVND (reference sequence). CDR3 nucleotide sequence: TGTGCCAGTAGTACAGGGCTTTCAGGTACGCAGTATTTT. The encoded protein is CASSTGLSGTQYF. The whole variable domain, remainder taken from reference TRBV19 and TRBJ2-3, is DGGITQSPKYLFRKEGQNVTLSCEQNLNHDAMYWYRQDPGQGLRLIYYSQIVNDFQKGDIAEGYSVSREKKESFPLTVTSAQKNPTAFYLCASSTGLSGTQYFGPGTRLTVL.

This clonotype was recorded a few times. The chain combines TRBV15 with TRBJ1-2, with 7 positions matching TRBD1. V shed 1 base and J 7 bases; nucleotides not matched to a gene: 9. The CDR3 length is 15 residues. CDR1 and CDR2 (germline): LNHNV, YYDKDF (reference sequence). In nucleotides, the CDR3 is TGTGCCACCAGCAGAGCCCGACAGGGTACGAGTGGCTACACCTTC. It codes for CATSRARQGTSGYTF.